The rows below give T cell receptor beta chains drawn from one sample of a study of blood T cell repertoires in COVID-19. The repertoire was sequenced with immunoSEQ multiplex PCR; TCRdb's copy has only in-frame clones and lacks some. The sample consists of 200,000 to 300,000 clones, around 89% of them appearing once. The sample comprised PBMCs or T cells enriched from blood (not recorded which). Receptors were obtained from a woman in her 30s who had recovered from COVID-19. Each CDR3 is given without its conserved first and last residue. D genes are given only for firm matches. A row's size may be missing; if present it is once, few, many or a size class.

D gene	V gene	clone size	CDR3 protein
TRBD2	TRBV11-3	-	ASSLGGAGVPETQY
-	TRBV28	-	ASRIAPDYGYT
-	TRBV7-9	-	ASSSLDTYGYT
TRBD1	TRBV4-1	-	ASSQVTSGRGWRALYEQY
TRBD2	TRBV28	-	ASCFVGSSGSLSGANVLT
TRBD1	TRBV5-4	-	ASSPGTGGAPGNTIY
-	TRBV10-3	-	AISEGASRGTNTGELF
-	TRBV7-2	-	ASSLGSGLFTDTQY
-	TRBV18	-	ASSPPRGGRYT
TRBD1	TRBV7-2	few	ASSLMDRISQPQH